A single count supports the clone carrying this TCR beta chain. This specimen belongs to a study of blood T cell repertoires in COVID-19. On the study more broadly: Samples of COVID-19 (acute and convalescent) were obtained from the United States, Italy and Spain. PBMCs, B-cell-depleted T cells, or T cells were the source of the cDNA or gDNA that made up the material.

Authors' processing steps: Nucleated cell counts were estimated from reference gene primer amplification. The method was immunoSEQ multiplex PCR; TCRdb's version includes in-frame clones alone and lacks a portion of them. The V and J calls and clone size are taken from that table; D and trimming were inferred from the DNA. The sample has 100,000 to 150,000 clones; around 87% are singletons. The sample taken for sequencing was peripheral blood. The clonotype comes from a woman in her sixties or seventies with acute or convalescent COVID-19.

For the CDR3, the DNA is TGTGCCAGCAGACGGGGACAGGGTGCTCTGGGTGAAGCTTTCTTT. As protein: CASRRGQGALGEAFF. The V gene is TRBV7-9, the J gene TRBJ1-1, with 9 bases that match TRBD1. The CDR3 covers 15 residues. Germline trimming cut 6 bases from V and 7 bases from J; bases unmatched to any gene: 12. Germline CDR1 is SEHNR and CDR2 is FQNEAQ (reference sequence).